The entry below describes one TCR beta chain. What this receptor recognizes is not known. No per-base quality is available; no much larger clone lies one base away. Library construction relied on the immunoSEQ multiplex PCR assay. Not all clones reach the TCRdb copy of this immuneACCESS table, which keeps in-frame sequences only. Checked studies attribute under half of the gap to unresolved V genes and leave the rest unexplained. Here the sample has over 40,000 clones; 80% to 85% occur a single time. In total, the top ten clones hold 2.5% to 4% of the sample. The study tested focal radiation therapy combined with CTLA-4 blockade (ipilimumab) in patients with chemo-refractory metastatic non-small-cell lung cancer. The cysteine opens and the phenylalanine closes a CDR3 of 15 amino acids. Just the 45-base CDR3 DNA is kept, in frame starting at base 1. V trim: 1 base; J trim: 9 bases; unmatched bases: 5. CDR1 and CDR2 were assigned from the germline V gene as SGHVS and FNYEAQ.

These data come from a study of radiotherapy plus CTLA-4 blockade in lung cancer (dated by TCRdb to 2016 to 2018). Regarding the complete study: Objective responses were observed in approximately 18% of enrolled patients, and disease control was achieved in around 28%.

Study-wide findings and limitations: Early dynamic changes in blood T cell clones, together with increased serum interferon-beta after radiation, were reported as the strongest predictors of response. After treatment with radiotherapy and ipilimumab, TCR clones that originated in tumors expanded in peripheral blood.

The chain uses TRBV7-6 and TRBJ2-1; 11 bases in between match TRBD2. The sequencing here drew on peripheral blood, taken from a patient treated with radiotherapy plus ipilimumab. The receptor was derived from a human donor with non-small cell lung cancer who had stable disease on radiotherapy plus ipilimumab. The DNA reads TGTGCCAGCAGCTTAGTAACTAGCGGGAGAAGTGAGCAGTTCTTC. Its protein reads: CASSLVTSGRSEQFF. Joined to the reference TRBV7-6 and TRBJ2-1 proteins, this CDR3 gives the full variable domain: GAGVSQSPRYKVTKRGQDVALRCDPISGHVSLYWYRQALGQGPEFLTYFNYEAQQDKSGLPNDRFSAERPEGSISTLTIQRTEQRDSAMYRCASSLVTSGRSEQFFGPGTRLTVL.